Sequencing of this T cell receptor beta chain was carried out in a study of T cells after yellow fever vaccination. The study's findings and limits: The appearance of a small share of clonotypes in both CD4 and CD8 compartments was observed.

CDR1 SEHNR and CDR2 FQNEAQ come from the germline V gene (reference sequence). CDR3 length: 16 residues. The junction had 5 bases not matched to a gene; V was cut back by 5 bases and J by 2 bases. To note about this clonotype: What it binds is not known.

TCRdb used MiXCR to reprocess the 5' RACE reads, holding one entry per CDR3 protein. The table lists approximately 510,000 distinct CDR3 sequences, 20% to 25% of them singletons. The J gene is TRBJ2-2, the V gene TRBV7-9; 10 bases match TRBD1. This TCR came from a young man who received the YFV17D yellow fever vaccine. Specimen: PBMCs, collected 21 days after the first yellow fever vaccination. The DNA for the CDR3 is TGTGCCAGCAGCCCGAAGACAGGGGGCAACACCGGGGAGCTGTTTTTT. The encoded protein is CASSPKTGGNTGELFF.